This section outlines one T cell receptor (beta chain) sequence together with its context. Its antigen is currently unknown. V was pared by 5 bases and J by 8 bases, with 6 bases of the junction left unmatched. Germline values: CDR1 SGHDT, CDR2 YYEEEE. This CDR3 comprises 12 residues. These data come from a study of cytomegalovirus exposure and HLA in healthy donors. PCR involved 60 Vbeta and 13 Jbeta primers. This table comes from immunoSEQ multiplex PCR, and its TCRdb copy is limited to in-frame clones, with some not included. The sample has 100,000 to 150,000 clones, around two thirds seen once. General observations from the study: Specific recognition of CMV antigens was confirmed in vitro for a few chains (all CMV-associated). The investigators catalogued 150 to 200 TCR beta chains as cytomegalovirus-associated.

V usage is TRBV5-6 and J usage is TRBJ1-2; TRBD1 matches 7 bases. The origin of this receptor is a human donor in good health. The specimen sequenced was PBMCs. CDR3 in DNA: TGTGCCAGCAGTGACAGGGTGGGCGGCTACACCTTC. This encodes CASSDRVGGYTF.